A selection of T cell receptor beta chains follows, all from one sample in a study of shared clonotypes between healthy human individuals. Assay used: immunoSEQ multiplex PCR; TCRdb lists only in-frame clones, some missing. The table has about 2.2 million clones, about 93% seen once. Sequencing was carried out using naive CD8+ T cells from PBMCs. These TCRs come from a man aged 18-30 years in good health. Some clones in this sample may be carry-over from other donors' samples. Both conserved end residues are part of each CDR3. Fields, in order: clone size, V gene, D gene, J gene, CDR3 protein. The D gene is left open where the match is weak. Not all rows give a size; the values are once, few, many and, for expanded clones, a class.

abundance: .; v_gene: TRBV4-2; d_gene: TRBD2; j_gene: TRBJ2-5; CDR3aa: CASSQDGVETSGGVETQYF
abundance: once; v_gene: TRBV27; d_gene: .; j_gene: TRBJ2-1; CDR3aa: CASSLSKLGGSSYNEQFF
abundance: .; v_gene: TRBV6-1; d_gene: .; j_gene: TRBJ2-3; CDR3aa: CASSERRGSTDTQYF
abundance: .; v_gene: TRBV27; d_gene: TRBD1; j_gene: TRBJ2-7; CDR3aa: CASSRRRDRVEQYF
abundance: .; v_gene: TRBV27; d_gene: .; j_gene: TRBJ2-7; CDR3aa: CASSSPLGYEQYF
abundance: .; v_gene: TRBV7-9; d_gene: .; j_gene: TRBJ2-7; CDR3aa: CASSGGTADYYEQYF
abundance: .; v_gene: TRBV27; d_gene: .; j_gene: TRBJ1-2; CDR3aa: CASSLAGDYGYTF
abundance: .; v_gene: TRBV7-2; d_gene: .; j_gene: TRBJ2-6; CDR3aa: CASSGQHSGANVLTF
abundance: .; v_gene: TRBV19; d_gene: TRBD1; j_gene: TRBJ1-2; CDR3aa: CASSPPRSTGPDLYGYTF
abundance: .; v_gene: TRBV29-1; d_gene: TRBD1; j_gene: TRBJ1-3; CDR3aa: CSVEGVGDSPSSGNTIYF
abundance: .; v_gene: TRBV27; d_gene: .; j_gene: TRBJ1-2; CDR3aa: CASSFPLGENYGYTF
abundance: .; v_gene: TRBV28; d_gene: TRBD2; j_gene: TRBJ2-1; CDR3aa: CASSFWGLTSGKRIRYNEQFF
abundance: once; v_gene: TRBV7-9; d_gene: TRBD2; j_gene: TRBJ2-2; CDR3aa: CASSSLAADVPGELFF
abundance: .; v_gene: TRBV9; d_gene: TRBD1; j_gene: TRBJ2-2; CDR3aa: CASSDLQGWLGTGELFF
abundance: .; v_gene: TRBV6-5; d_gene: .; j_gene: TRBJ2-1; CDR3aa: CASSPHPRNEQFF
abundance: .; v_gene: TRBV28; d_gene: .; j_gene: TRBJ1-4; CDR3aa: CASSLWQGSNEKLFF
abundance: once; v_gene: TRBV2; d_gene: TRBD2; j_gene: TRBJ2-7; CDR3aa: CASRGLAGDLYEQYF
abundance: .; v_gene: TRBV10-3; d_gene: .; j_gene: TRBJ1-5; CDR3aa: CAISDVGKGRGGNQPQHF
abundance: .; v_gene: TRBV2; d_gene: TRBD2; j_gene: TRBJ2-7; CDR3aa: CASSEGTSGSYEQYF
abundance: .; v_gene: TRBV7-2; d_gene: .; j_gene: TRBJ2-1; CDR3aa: CARDGRGYNEQFF
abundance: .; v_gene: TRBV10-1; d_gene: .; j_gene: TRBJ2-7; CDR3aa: CASSEQGRGEQYF
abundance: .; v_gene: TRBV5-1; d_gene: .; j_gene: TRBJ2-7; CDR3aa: CASSLADSGSYEQYF
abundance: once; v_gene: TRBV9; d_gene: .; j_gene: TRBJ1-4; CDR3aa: CASSVAWRAEKLFF
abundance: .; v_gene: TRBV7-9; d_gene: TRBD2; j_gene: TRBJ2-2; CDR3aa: CASNLAGGLANTGELFF
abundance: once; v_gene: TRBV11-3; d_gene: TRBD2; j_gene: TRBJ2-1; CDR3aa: CASSSPAASGELYNEQFF
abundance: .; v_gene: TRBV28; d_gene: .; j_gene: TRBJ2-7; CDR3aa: CASSGAGYYEQYF
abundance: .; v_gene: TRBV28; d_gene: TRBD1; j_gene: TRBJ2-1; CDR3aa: CASKLDRGRLYEQFF
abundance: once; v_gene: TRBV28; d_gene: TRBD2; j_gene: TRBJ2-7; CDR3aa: CASSVSRGGTSEQYF
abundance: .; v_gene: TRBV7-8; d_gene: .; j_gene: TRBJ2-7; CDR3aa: CASSLPTYEQYF
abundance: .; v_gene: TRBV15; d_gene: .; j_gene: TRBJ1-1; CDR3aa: CATSRDGRMGAFF
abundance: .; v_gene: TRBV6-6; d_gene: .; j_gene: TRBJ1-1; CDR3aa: CASSYSGDYTEAFF
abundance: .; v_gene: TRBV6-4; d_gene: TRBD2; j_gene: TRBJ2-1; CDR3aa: CASSDSGTSGSEQFF
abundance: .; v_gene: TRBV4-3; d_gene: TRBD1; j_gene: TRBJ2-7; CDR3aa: CASSQAGTVSYEQYF
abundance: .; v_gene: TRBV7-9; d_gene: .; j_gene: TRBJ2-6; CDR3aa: CASSLGLGANVLTF
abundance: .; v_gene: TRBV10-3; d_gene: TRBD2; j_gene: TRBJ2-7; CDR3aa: CAISESGGSGYEQYF
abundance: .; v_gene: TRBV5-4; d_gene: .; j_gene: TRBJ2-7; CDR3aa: CASSPGEAASEQYF
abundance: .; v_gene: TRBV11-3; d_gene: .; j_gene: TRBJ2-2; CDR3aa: CASKPRGGGSGELFF
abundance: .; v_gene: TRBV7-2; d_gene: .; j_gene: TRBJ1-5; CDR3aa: CASSLPGIDQPQHF
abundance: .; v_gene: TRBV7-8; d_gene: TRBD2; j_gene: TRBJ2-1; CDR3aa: CASSLEGLAAYNEQFF
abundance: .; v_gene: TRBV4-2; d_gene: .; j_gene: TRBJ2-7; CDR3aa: CASSQEPGGAYEQYF
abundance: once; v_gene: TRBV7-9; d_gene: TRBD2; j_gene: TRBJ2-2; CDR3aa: CASSLGRGSGTGELFF
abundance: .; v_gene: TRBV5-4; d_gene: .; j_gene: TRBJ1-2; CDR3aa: CASSVTGGAGYTF
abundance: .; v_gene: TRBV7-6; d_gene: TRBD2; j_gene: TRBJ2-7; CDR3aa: CASSLSGEGVNEQYF
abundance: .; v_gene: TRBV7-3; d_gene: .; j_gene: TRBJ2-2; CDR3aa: CASSQGPLVAGELFF
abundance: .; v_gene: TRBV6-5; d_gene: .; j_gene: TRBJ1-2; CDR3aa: CASSYGLGGYTF
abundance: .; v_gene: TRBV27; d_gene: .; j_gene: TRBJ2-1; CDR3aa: CASRSTGLHNEQFF
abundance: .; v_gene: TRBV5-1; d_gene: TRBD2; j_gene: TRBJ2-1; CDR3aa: CASSQVTGLDEDNEQFF
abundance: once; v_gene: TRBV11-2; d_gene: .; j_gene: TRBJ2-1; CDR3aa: CASSPSRNYNEQFF
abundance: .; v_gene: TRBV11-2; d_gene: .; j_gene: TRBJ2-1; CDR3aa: CASSLELLSNEQFF
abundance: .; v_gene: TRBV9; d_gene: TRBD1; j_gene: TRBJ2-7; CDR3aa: CASSTGTGSYEQYF
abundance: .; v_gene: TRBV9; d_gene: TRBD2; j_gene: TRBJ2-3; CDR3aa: CASSPRTPSGSTQYF